The clone carrying this T cell receptor (beta chain) has just a few counts. Its antigen is unidentified. These data originate in a study of T cells after yellow fever vaccination. Study-level background: When fractions had low cell numbers, they were prepared with SMART-Seq v4 Ultra Low Input. General study findings and limits: Most primary-vaccination clones recurred post-booster (approximately 95% CD4, 88% CD8). Clonotypes found in both CD4 and CD8 compartments made up a small share.

TCR cDNA, made by 5'RACE template switching, carried an added universal primer site and UMIs. Each CDR3 protein is one row after TCRdb ran MiXCR on the 5' RACE reads. The data show about 350,000 distinct CDR3 sequences, about an eighth seen once. The sequence came from a man younger than 35 who received the YFV17D yellow fever vaccine. The sample was CD4+ T cells sorted from PBMCs, taken 15 days after the yellow fever booster vaccination.

CDR3 DNA sequence: TGCAGTGCTAGACCCCAAGGACAGGGAGTCATGGACATTCAGTACTTC. Protein: CSARPQGQGVMDIQYF. The chain couples TRBV20-1 to TRBJ2-4, with TRBD1 matching over 8 bases. This CDR3 has 16 amino acids. With 2 bases clipped from V and 8 bases from J, the junction kept 14 bases outside the gene matches. Looked up from germline, CDR1 is DFQATT and CDR2 is SNEGSKA (reference sequence).